The present T cell receptor (beta chain) was sequenced within a study of blood T cells in healthy people across ages. Trimming cost V 5 bases and J 4 bases, with 18 bases left between them. In germline, CDR1 is SEHNR, CDR2 FQNEAQ (reference sequence). The CDR3 length is 16 residues. Combining a sample-barcoded 5' primer with a J-beta primer mix, a second PCR ran for about 7 to 12 cycles. A minimum of 2.5 million CDR3-containing paired-end reads was obtained for each sample. TCRdb ran MiXCR on the 5' RACE reads and lists one entry per CDR3 protein. Among around 1,000,000 distinct CDR3 sequences listed, roughly two fifths were seen once.

This chain connects TRBV7-9 to TRBJ1-3; D is uncertain. The TCR was taken from a man aged 18-30 years in good health. Sequencing was done on a sample of blood. In DNA form, the CDR3 reads TGTGCCAGCAGCCCGTCTCGATCCACTCCGGGAAACACCATATATTTT. Residues: CASSPSRSTPGNTIYF.